Listed here is a single TCR beta chain. What it recognizes is unknown. V lost 6 bases and J lost 11; bases outside the gene matches: 11. This CDR3 is 13 amino acids long. Germline values: CDR1 MNHEY, CDR2 SVGAGI. This record comes from a study of identifying expanded T cells in peripheral blood. Study-wide results and limits: Variance in clone template counts between roughly two-week samples significantly increased with total template count across all healthy donors.

Healthy donors had no documented immune events, such as infections, while sampled. Sequencing used immunoSEQ multiplex PCR; TCRdb keeps in-frame clones, though not all of them. Of 75,000 to 90,000 clones in the sample, about 90% were seen once. This sequence originates from a person between 18 and 75 years old in good health. The gene calls are TRBV6-5 and TRBJ1-1; 8 positions agree with TRBD1. Material: blood. The chain's CDR3 is CASRVPPRGPAFF. The DNA of the CDR3 is TGTGCCAGCAGAGTACCACCCAGGGGGCCTGCTTTCTTT.